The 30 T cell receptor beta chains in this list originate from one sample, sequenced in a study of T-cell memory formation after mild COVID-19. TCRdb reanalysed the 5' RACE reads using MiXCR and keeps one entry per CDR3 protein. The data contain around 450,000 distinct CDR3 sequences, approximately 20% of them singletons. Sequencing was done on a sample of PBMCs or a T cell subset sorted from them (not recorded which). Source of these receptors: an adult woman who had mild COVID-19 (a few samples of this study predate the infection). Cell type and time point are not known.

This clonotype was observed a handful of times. The CDR3 sequence: CSVEVGSEQYF. In DNA, the CDR3 is TGCAGCGTTGAAGTCGGGAGCGAGCAGTACTTC. The V call is TRBV29-1, the J call TRBJ2-7; possible D gene TRBD2, 6 bases. V was cut by 1 base and J by 6 bases, with 7 bases left in between. The CDR3 length is 11 residues. Per the germline V gene, CDR1 is SQVTM and CDR2 is ANQGSEA.

The CDR3 nucleotides read TGTGCCAGCAGCTTAGACGGAACCAACACCGGGGAGCTGTTTTTT. This codes for CASSLDGTNTGELFF. V gene TRBV7-2 combines with J gene TRBJ2-2; D not resolved. CDR1 and CDR2 from the germline V gene are SGHTA and FQGNSA. The CDR3 loop spans 15 amino acids. The V end lost 1 base, the J end lost 2 bases, and 8 bases lay between the germline ends.

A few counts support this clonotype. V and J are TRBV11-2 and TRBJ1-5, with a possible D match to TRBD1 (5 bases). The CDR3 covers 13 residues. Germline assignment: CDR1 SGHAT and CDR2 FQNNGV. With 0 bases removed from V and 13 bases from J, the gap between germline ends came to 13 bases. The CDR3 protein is CASSLDPGGLQHF. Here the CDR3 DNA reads TGTGCCAGCAGCTTAGACCCGGGGGGACTACAGCATTTT.

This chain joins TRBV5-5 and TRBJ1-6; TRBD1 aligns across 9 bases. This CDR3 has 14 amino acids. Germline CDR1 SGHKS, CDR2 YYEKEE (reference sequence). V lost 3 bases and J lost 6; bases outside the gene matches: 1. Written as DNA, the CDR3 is TGTGCCAGCAGCTGGGGACAGGGTAATTCACCCCTCCACTTT. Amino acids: CASSWGQGNSPLHF.

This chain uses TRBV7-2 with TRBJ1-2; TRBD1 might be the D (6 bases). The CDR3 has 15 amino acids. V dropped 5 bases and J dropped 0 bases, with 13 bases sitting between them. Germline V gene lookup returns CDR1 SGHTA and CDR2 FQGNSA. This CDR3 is CASSQNRASNYGYTF. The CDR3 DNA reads TGTGCCAGCAGCCAAAACAGGGCTTCTAACTATGGCTACACCTTC.

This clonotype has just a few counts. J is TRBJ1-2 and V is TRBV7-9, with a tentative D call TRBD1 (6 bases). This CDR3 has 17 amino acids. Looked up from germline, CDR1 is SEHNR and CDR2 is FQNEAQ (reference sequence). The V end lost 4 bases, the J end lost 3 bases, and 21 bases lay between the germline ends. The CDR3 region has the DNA TGTGCCAGCAGCTCATTAGCCAAAGGGGGTCTGGACTATGGCTACACCTTC. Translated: CASSSLAKGGLDYGYTF.

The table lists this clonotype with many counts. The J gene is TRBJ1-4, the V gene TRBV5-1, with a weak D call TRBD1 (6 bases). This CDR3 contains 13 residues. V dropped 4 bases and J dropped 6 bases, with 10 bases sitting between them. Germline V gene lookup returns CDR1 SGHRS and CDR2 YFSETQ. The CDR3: CASSRGGDEKLFF. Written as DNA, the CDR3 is TGCGCCAGCAGCAGGGGGGGCGATGAAAAACTGTTTTTT.

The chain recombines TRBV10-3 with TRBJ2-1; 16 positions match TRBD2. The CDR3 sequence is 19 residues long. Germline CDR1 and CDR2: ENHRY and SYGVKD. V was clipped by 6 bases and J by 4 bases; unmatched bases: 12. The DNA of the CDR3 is TGTGCCATCAGAGATTCCGGGACTAGCGGGAGGGCGGTTTACAATGAGCAGTTCTTC. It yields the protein CAIRDSGTSGRAVYNEQFF.

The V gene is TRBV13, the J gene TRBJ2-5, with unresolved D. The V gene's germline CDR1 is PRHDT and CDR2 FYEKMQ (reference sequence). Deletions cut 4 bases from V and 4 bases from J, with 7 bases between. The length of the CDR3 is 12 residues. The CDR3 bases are TGTGCCAGCAGCTCAGCCACAGAGACCCAGTACTTC. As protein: CASSSATETQYF.

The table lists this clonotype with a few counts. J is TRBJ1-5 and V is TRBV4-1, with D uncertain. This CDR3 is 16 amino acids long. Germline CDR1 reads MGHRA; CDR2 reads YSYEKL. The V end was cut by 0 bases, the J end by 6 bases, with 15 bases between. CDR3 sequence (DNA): TGCGCCAGCAGCCAAGATCTGAGCCAGTCGGGTCAGCCCCAGCATTTT. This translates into CASSQDLSQSGQPQHF.

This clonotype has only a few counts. DNA of the CDR3: TGTGCCAGCAGCTCGGGGACAGGGTTGAACACTGAAGCTTTCTTT. It translates to CASSSGTGLNTEAFF. This chain joins TRBV11-2 and TRBJ1-1, with TRBD1 identical over 9 bases. With 4 bases clipped from V and 0 bases from J, the junction kept 3 bases outside the gene matches. The CDR3 is made up of 15 amino acids. Per the germline V gene, CDR1 is SGHAT and CDR2 is FQNNGV.

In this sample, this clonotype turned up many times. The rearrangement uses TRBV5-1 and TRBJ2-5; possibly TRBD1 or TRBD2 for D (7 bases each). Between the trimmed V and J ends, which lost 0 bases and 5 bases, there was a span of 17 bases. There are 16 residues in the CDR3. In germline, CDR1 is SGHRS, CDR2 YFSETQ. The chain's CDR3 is CASSLAYRGGEETQYF. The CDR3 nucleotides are TGCGCCAGCAGCTTGGCCTACAGGGGAGGGGAGGAGACCCAGTACTTC.

The CDR3 spells CASTLLRGSRTEAFF. The CDR3 DNA follows: TGTGCCAGCACCCTTTTACGGGGTTCGAGGACTGAAGCTTTCTTT. The chain links TRBV12-3 or TRBV12-4 to TRBJ1-1; D gene uncertain. The CDR3 totals 15 residues. The V gene lost 7 bases and the J gene lost 5 bases, with 20 bases spanning the gap.

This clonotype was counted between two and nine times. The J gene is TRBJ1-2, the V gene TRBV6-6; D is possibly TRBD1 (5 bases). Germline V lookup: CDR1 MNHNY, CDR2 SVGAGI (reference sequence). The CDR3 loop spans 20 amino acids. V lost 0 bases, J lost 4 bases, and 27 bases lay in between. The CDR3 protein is CASSYSMGRGSQGPSYGYTF. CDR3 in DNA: TGTGCCAGCAGTTACTCGATGGGAAGGGGATCCCAGGGACCGTCCTATGGCTACACCTTC.

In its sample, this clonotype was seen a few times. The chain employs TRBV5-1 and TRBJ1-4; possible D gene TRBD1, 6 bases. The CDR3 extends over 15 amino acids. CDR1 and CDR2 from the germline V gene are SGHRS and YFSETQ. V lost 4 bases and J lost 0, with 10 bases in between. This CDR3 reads CASSQGLATNEKLFF. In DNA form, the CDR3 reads TGCGCCAGCAGCCAGGGGTTGGCAACTAATGAAAAACTGTTTTTT.

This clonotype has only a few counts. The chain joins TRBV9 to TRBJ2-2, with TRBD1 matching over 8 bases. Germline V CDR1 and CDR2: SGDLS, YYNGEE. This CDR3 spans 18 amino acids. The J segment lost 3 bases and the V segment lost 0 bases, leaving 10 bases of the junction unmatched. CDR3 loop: CASSVGDPRQGYTGELFF. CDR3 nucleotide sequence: TGTGCCAGCAGCGTAGGAGATCCCAGACAGGGGTACACCGGGGAGCTGTTTTTT.

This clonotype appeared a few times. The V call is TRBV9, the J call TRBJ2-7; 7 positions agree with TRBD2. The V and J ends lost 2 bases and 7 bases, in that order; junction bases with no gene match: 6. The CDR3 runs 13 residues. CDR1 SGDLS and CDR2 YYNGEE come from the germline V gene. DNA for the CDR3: TGTGCCAGCAGCGTCGGGGGGTCGGGTGAGCAGTACTTC. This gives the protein CASSVGGSGEQYF.

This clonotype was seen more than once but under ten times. CDR3 protein: CASSQGPSGRQETQYF. The CDR3 nucleotides are TGCGCCAGCAGCCAAGGCCCTAGCGGGCGCCAAGAGACCCAGTACTTC. This chain joins TRBV4-1 and TRBJ2-5; 8 nucleotides line up with TRBD2. The CDR3 length is 16 residues. After removal of 1 base from V and 1 base from J, the junction contained 5 bases not matched to a gene. Germline CDR1 and CDR2: MGHRA and YSYEKL.

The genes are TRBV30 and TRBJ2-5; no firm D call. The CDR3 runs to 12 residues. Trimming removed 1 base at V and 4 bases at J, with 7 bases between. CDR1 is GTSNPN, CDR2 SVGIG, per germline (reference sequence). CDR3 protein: CAWSAQRETQYF. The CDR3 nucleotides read TGTGCCTGGAGTGCACAGCGAGAGACCCAGTACTTC. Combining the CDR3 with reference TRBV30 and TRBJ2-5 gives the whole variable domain SQTIHQWPATLVQPVGSPLSLECTVEGTSNPNLYWYRQAAGRGLQLLFYSVGIGQISSEVPQNLSASRPQDRQFILSSKKLLLSDSGFYLCAWSAQRETQYFGPGTRLLVL.

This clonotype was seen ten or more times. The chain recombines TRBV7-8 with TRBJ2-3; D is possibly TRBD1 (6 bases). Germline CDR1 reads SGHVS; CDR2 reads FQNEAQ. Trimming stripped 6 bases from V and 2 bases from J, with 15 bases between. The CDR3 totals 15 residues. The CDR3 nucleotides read TGTGCCAGCAGATTACAGGGACCGTACACAGATACGCAGTATTTT. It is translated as CASRLQGPYTDTQYF.

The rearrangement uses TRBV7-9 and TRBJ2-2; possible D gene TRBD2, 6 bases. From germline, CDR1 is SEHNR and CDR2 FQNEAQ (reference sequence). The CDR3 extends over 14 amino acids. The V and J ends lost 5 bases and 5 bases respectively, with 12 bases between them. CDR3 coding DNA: TGTGCCAGCAGCCCAAGCGCGGGGACCGGGGAGCTGTTTTTT. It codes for CASSPSAGTGELFF. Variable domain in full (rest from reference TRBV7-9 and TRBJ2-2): DTGVSQNPRHKITKRGQNVTFRCDPISEHNRLYWYRQTLGQGPEFLTYFQNEAQLEKSRLLSDRFSAERPKGSFSTLEIQRTEQGDSAMYLCASSPSAGTGELFFGEGSRLTVL.

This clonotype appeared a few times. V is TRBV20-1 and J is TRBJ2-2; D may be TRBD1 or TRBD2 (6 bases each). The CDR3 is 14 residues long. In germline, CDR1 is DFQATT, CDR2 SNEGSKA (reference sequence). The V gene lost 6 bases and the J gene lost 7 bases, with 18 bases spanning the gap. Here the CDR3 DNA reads TGCAGTGCCTCCCCTGGGGGGCGGCACGGGGAGCTGTTTTTT. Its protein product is CSASPGGRHGELFF.

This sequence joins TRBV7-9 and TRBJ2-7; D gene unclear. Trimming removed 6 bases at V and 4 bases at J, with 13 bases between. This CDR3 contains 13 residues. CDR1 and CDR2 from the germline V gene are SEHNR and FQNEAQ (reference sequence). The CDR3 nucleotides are TGTGCCAGCAGTTCGGAGCCCTTTTACGAGCAGTACTTC. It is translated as CASSSEPFYEQYF.

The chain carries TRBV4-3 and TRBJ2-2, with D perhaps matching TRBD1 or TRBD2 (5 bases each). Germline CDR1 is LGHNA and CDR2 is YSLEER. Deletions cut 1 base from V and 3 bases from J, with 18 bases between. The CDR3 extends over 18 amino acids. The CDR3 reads CASSQGDDWRFYTGELFF. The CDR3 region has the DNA TGCGCCAGCAGCCAAGGGGACGATTGGAGGTTCTACACCGGGGAGCTGTTTTTT.

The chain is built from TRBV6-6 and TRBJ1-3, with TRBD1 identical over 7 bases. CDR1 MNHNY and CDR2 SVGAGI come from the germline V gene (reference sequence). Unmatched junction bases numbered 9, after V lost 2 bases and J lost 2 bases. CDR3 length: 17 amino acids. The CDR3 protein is CASSYRQGRPAGNTIYF. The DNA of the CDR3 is TGTGCCAGCAGTTACAGACAGGGAAGGCCCGCTGGAAACACCATATATTTT.

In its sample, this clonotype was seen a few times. In DNA form, the CDR3 reads TGTGCCAGCAGTGATCAGGGGAACTATGGCTACACCTTC. It yields the protein CASSDQGNYGYTF. The chain has TRBV6-1 and TRBJ1-2; D possibly corresponds to TRBD1 (6 bases). The germline gives CDR1 MNHNS, CDR2 SASEGT. V lost 3 bases to trimming and J lost 2 bases, with 7 bases between them. The CDR3 is made up of 13 amino acids.

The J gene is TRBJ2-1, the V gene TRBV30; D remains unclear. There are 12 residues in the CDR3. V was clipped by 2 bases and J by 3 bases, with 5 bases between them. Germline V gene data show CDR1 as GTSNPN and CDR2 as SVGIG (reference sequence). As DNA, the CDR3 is TGTGCCTGGAGTAAAGTCTACAATGAGCAGTTCTTC. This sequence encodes CAWSKVYNEQFF.

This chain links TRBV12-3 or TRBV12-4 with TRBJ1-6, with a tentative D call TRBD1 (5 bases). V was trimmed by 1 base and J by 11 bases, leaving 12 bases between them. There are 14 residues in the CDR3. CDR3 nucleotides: TGTGCCAGCAGTTTAGTCGGGGGTTGGGCACCCCTCCACTTT. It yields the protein CASSLVGGWAPLHF.

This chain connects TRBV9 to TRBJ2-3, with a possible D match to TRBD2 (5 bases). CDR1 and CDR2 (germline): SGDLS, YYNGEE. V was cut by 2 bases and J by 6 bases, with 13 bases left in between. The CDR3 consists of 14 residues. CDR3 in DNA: TGTGCCAGCAGCGTGGCTAGCCTAGGCGATACGCAGTATTTT. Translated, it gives CASSVASLGDTQYF.

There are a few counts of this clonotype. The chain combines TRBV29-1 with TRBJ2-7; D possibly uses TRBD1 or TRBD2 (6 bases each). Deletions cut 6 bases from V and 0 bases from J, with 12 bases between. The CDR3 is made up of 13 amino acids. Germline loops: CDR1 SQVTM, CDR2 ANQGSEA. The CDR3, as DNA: TGCAGCGTCCCGGGGGCTAGCTCCTACGAGCAGTACTTC. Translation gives CSVPGASSYEQYF.